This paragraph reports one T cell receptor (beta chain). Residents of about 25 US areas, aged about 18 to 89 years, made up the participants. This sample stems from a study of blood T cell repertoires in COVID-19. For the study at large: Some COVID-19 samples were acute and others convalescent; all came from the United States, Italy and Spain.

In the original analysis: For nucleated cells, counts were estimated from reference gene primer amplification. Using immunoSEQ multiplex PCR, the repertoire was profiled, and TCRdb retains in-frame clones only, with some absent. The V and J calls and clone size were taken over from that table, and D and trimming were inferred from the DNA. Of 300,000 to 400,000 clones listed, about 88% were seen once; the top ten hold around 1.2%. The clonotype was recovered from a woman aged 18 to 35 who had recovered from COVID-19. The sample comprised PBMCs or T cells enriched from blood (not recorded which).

The DNA for the CDR3 is TGTGCCAGCAGTGAAGTAGTGGGCAGGGGGTCCCCTAAGGCTTATGGCTACACCTTC. As protein: CASSEVVGRGSPKAYGYTF. This chain connects TRBV6-1 to TRBJ1-2, with 7 bases that match TRBD1. Germline CDR1 reads MNHNS; CDR2 reads SASEGT. The CDR3 runs to 19 residues. V lost 1 base, J lost 5 bases, and 19 bases stayed unmatched.